Listed here are 27 T cell receptor beta chains from one sample, sequenced in a study of T cells in Graves' hyperthyroidism and ophthalmopathy. RNA transcripts were the template for amplifying TCR beta CDR3 regions. HTBI primers were used for first-round RT-PCR of the TCR CDR3. TCRdb fed the multiplex PCR reads into MiXCR, producing one record per CDR3 protein. The table shows roughly 550,000 distinct CDR3 sequences, with 15% to 20% occurring only once. Sequencing used blood. The receptors were gathered from a woman aged 25 to 39 with Graves' ophthalmopathy.

This clonotype was seen a few times. The chain combines TRBV4-3 with TRBJ2-7, with TRBD2 matching over 13 bases. V lost 3 bases, J lost 5 bases, and 10 bases stayed unmatched. Per the germline V gene, CDR1 is LGHNA and CDR2 is YSLEER. CDR3 length equals 17 residues. For the CDR3, the DNA is TGCGCCAGCAGCCAGAATTACCCGGGACTAGCGGGAAACGAGCAGTACTTC. This gives the protein CASSQNYPGLAGNEQYF.

This clonotype was counted at least ten times. The chain couples TRBV7-9 to TRBJ2-1; D call uncertain. Trimming took off 10 bases at V and 5 bases at J, with 15 bases between the two ends. CDR1 is SEHNR and CDR2 is FQNEAQ in the germline V gene (reference sequence). The CDR3 sequence is 13 residues long. This CDR3 reads CATTRPSHNEQFF. The CDR3 DNA follows: TGTGCCACAACAAGGCCCAGCCACAATGAGCAGTTCTTC.

With respect to this clonotype: Lacking the conserved final phenylalanine or tryptophan, this CDR3 likely reflects a read error. V usage is TRBV6-1 and J usage is TRBJ2-5, with unresolved D. The CDR3 totals 14 residues. From germline, CDR1 is MNHNS and CDR2 SASEGT. Trimming cost V 1 base and J 4 bases, with 10 bases left between them. The CDR3 coding sequence is TGTGCCAGCAGTGAAGAGAGAACGGGAGAGACCCAGTACGTC. Protein: CASSEERTGETQYV.

This sequence joins TRBV28 and TRBJ2-5, with a possible D match to TRBD2 (6 bases). There are 16 residues in the CDR3. Germline V gene lookup returns CDR1 MDHEN and CDR2 SYDVKM. Trimming stripped 2 bases from V and 1 base from J, with 14 bases between. Here the CDR3 reads CASSLMGGLFQETQYF. Here the CDR3 DNA reads TGTGCCAGCAGTTTAATGGGGGGATTATTCCAAGAGACCCAGTACTTC.

The V gene is TRBV6-2 or TRBV6-3, the J gene TRBJ2-1, with TRBD2 matching over 8 bases. Germline CDR1 MNHEY, CDR2 SVGEGT. The CDR3 runs 16 residues. Germline trimming cut 3 bases from V and 4 bases from J; bases unmatched to any gene: 8. CDR3: CASSYLAAGEYNEQFF. The DNA of the CDR3 is TGTGCCAGCAGTTATCTCGCAGCGGGGGAATACAATGAGCAGTTCTTC.

This chain joins TRBV10-3 and TRBJ2-2, with 10 nucleotides matching TRBD2. V gave up 3 bases and J gave up 2 bases; unmatched junction bases: 12. CDR1 is ENHRY and CDR2 is SYGVKD in the germline V gene. The CDR3 has 19 amino acids. CDR3 in amino acids: CAISDYTSQLAGNTGELFF. CDR3 DNA sequence: TGTGCCATCAGTGACTACACTTCCCAACTAGCGGGAAACACCGGGGAGCTGTTTTTT.

This clonotype was detected many times. This chain links TRBV20-1 with TRBJ1-1; D gene uncertain. With 5 bases removed from V and 11 bases from J, the gap between germline ends came to 12 bases. The length of the CDR3 is 10 residues. Germline CDR1 reads DFQATT; CDR2 reads SNEGSKA (reference sequence). This CDR3 reads CSAARSRAFF. The DNA of the CDR3 is TGCAGTGCTGCCCGTTCTAGGGCTTTCTTT.

The CDR3 loop reads CATSETGGTDTQYF. The CDR3 DNA sequence: TGTGCCACCAGTGAGACAGGGGGCACAGATACGCAGTATTTT. The chain employs TRBV24-1 and TRBJ2-3, with TRBD1 matching over 8 bases. V was clipped by 4 bases and J by 1 base; unmatched bases: 0. In germline, CDR1 is KGHDR, CDR2 SFDVKD. This CDR3 is 14 amino acids long.

Remarks on this clonotype: Because it lacks the conserved phenylalanine or tryptophan at the end, this CDR3 is likely a read error. V is TRBV24-1 and J is TRBJ2-5, with D uncertain. The V gene lost 2 bases and the J gene lost 2 bases, with 5 bases spanning the gap. The CDR3 has 13 residues. Germline V gene sequence: CDR1 KGHDR, CDR2 SFDVKD. This chain's CDR3 is CATSDYGQETQYL. The CDR3 DNA reads TGTGCCACCAGTGATTACGGACAAGAGACCCAGTACCTC.

There are many counts of this clonotype. The rearrangement links TRBV28 to TRBJ2-3; 12 positions agree with TRBD2. Unmatched junction bases numbered 7, after V lost 6 bases and J lost 6 bases. CDR1 and CDR2 from the germline V gene are MDHEN and SYDVKM. CDR3 length: 15 residues. In DNA form, the CDR3 reads TGTGCCAGCAGCCAGACTAGCGGGAGAAGGGATACGCAGTATTTT. It translates to CASSQTSGRRDTQYF.

This clonotype was seen more than once but under ten times. This chain joins TRBV20-1 and TRBJ2-7; no firm D call. V was pared by 3 bases and J by 2 bases, with 14 bases between. Germline loops: CDR1 DFQATT, CDR2 SNEGSKA (reference sequence). The CDR3 extends over 14 amino acids. CDR3 region: CSARAATGAYEQYF. In nucleotides, the CDR3 is TGCAGTGCTAGGGCCGCAACCGGAGCCTACGAGCAGTACTTC.

This clonotype was observed many times. The chain joins TRBV2 to TRBJ2-1; 9 positions match TRBD2. Trimming cost V 5 bases and J 10 bases; bases outside gene matches: 9. CDR3 length: 14 residues. CDR1 and CDR2 from the germline V gene are SNHLY and FYNNEI. The CDR3 reads CASSYRTSVLEQFF. In DNA, the CDR3 is TGTGCCAGCAGTTACAGGACTAGCGTTCTCGAGCAGTTCTTC.

For the CDR3, the DNA is TGTGCCAGCAGCGTATCGCCTAGCGGAGCCTACGAGCAGTACTTC. Translating it yields CASSVSPSGAYEQYF. This chain links TRBV9 with TRBJ2-7; 7 bases line up with TRBD2. J gave up 2 bases and V 1 base, and 6 bases lay outside the gene matches. The CDR3 runs 15 residues. CDR1 and CDR2 from the germline V gene are SGDLS and YYNGEE.

J is TRBJ1-2 and V is TRBV4-2; 8 nucleotides align to TRBD1. Trimming took 2 bases from V and 4 from J; bases not matched to a gene: 6. CDR3 size: 15 residues. Germline V gene sequence: CDR1 LGHNA, CDR2 YNFKEQ. CDR3 DNA sequence: TGTGCCAGCAGCCAACCGGGACAGGCAGTCTATGGCTACACCTTC. It encodes CASSQPGQAVYGYTF.

There are many counts of this clonotype. The rearrangement uses TRBV12-3 or TRBV12-4 and TRBJ1-4; D perhaps matches TRBD1 (5 bases). The CDR3 has 16 amino acids. V was shortened by 1 base and J by 1 base, with 10 bases between the two germline ends. CDR3 sequence: CASSLVIQGTNEKLFF. In DNA form, the CDR3 reads TGTGCCAGCAGTTTAGTTATTCAGGGAACTAATGAAAAACTGTTTTTT.

This clonotype has a handful of counts. This sequence joins TRBV15 and TRBJ2-3; no clear D. Germline V CDR1 and CDR2: LNHNV, YYDKDF (reference sequence). V was shortened by 1 base and J by 3 bases, with 11 bases between the two germline ends. This CDR3 is 15 amino acids long. The CDR3 sequence is CATSRARAVTDTQYF. The CDR3 DNA reads as TGTGCCACCAGCAGAGCCCGGGCAGTGACAGATACGCAGTATTTT.

This clonotype was found a few times. The chain couples TRBV6-5 to TRBJ2-3, with 10 nucleotides matching TRBD2. Germline lookup yields CDR1 MNHEY and CDR2 SVGAGI. This CDR3 spans 15 amino acids. V shed 0 bases and J 4 bases; nucleotides not matched to a gene: 1. CDR3 sequence reads: CASSYSGTSADTQYF. For the CDR3, the DNA is TGTGCCAGCAGTTACTCCGGGACTAGCGCAGATACGCAGTATTTT.

This clonotype was detected many times. The chain carries TRBV12-3 or TRBV12-4 and TRBJ1-1; tentative D call: TRBD1 (5 bases). This CDR3 contains 14 residues. V was clipped by 6 bases and J by 5 bases, with 16 bases between them. Here the CDR3 DNA reads TGTGCCAGCAGCCTACCCTTCGAGGGGACTGAAGCTTTCTTT. Translation gives CASSLPFEGTEAFF.

This clonotype was seen at least ten times. The chain is built from TRBV5-8 and TRBJ2-1; 14 positions agree with TRBD2. The CDR3 loop spans 15 amino acids. V shed 4 bases and J 6 bases; nucleotides not matched to a gene: 3. CDR1 SGHTS and CDR2 YDEGEE come from the germline V gene. The CDR3 sequence: CASSRTSGRPNEQFF. As DNA, the CDR3 is TGTGCCAGCAGCAGGACTAGCGGGAGGCCCAATGAGCAGTTCTTC.

This clonotype occurred many times. The chain recombines TRBV6-1 with TRBJ2-1; D gene uncertain. Germline CDR1 and CDR2: MNHNS and SASEGT. This CDR3 region has 15 residues. V lost 5 bases, J lost 6 bases, and 17 bases lay in between. CDR3 region: CASSIVPLGFNEQFF. CDR3 DNA: TGTGCCAGCAGTATAGTCCCTCTCGGATTCAATGAGCAGTTCTTC.

The J gene is TRBJ1-1, the V gene TRBV2; a possible D gene is TRBD1 (6 bases). This CDR3 has 14 residues. Between the trimmed V and J ends, which lost 4 bases and 0 bases, there was a span of 9 bases. Germline CDR1 is SNHLY and CDR2 is FYNNEI. CDR3 residues: CASSAGQMNTEAFF. The CDR3 nucleotides read TGTGCCAGCAGTGCCGGACAGATGAACACTGAAGCTTTCTTT.

The chain links TRBV7-2 to TRBJ2-4; no clear D. V was cut by 5 bases and J by 0 bases, with 14 bases left in between. The CDR3 is 16 residues long. The germline V gene has CDR1 SGHTA and CDR2 FQGNSA. The CDR3 sequence is CASSAQILPAKNIQYF. The DNA for the CDR3 is TGTGCCAGCAGCGCCCAAATACTTCCAGCCAAAAACATTCAGTACTTC.

This clonotype was seen a few times. The chain couples TRBV19 to TRBJ2-7, with D perhaps matching TRBD2 (6 bases). Trimming cost V 2 bases and J 4 bases, with 24 bases left between them. The V gene's germline CDR1 is LNHDA and CDR2 SQIVND (reference sequence). The CDR3 has 18 residues. For the CDR3, the DNA is TGTGCCAGTAGTATAAGGGGAGGCAAGGTAACCCCCTTTTACGAGCAGTACTTC. It yields the protein CASSIRGGKVTPFYEQYF.

Only a few counts were recorded for this clonotype. The rearrangement links TRBV6-4 to TRBJ2-2; possibly TRBD1 for D (7 bases). Germline V gene data show CDR1 as MRHNA and CDR2 as SNTAGT. This CDR3 has 16 amino acids. Trimming took off 9 bases at V and 4 bases at J, with 21 bases between the two ends. The CDR3 DNA sequence: TGTGCCAGTTGTCGGGGGTCCGGACAGGCCACCGGGGAGCTGTTTTTT. It specifies CASCRGSGQATGELFF.

The CDR3 is CASSLAPTGIIYEQYF. CDR3 in DNA: TGCGCCAGCAGCTTGGCCCCGACAGGGATAATTTACGAGCAGTACTTC. The rearrangement links TRBV5-1 to TRBJ2-7; 7 bases are shared with TRBD1. This CDR3 is built from 16 residues. Germline loops: CDR1 SGHRS, CDR2 YFSETQ. J gave up 4 bases and V 0 bases, and 10 bases lay outside the gene matches.

This clonotype was seen more than once but under ten times. V gene TRBV6-1 combines with J gene TRBJ2-5; D is uncertain. From germline, CDR1 is MNHNS and CDR2 SASEGT. The length of the CDR3 is 14 residues. V was cut by 4 bases and J by 2 bases, with 11 bases left in between. Written as DNA, the CDR3 is TGTGCCAGCAGTGGCGGCAGGCCGCAAGAGACCCAGTACTTC. This gives the protein CASSGGRPQETQYF.

J is TRBJ2-7 and V is TRBV5-4, with D perhaps TRBD1 or TRBD2 (5 bases each). Trimming left V 0 bases short and J 1 base short, with 11 bases between. The CDR3 is made up of 15 amino acids. Germline V gene data show CDR1 as SGHNT and CDR2 as YYREEE (reference sequence). The CDR3 region has the DNA TGTGCCAGCAGCTTGGCCTTCGAGGGGTCCTACGAGCAGTACTTC. This codes for CASSLAFEGSYEQYF.